This T cell receptor (beta chain) came from a study of response to subunit inactivated influenza vaccine. Study-level points and caveats: The authors offered the suggestion that each seasonal influenza vaccination recruits few new T cells.

MiXCR was run by TCRdb on the RT-PCR reads, yielding one entry per CDR3 protein. This table holds hundreds of thousands of distinct CDR3 sequences, approximately 15% found once. On this clonotype: The antigen is not known.

Germline V gene data show CDR1 as SGHTA and CDR2 as FQGNSA. V lost 5 bases, J lost 0 bases, and 15 bases lay in between. This CDR3 comprises 16 residues. The receptor was isolated from a man aged 50 to 59 who received an inactivated influenza vaccine. The chain is built from TRBV7-2 and TRBJ2-3, with a weak D call TRBD1 (6 bases). Material: PBMCs from blood, obtained approximately 15 days before vaccination. CDR3 region: CASSEDRWTSTDTQYF. The DNA of the CDR3 is TGTGCCAGCAGCGAAGACAGGTGGACTAGCACAGATACGCAGTATTTT.